The present T cell receptor beta chain was sequenced within a study of CD8 T cells in Susac syndrome (dated by TCRdb to about 2019). Turning to the overall study: Of the Susac syndrome patients who were sequenced, under 10 were in clinical remission while more than five had clinically active disease. At the time of blood withdrawal, Susac syndrome patients were either therapy-naive, taking corticosteroids (with some also receiving IVIg), or on IVIg alone. Whether CD8+ T cell activation and differentiation in Susac syndrome was antigen driven was tested using repertoire sequencing. CD8+ T cell repertoire clonality was compared between about a dozen healthy donors, some 14 Susac syndrome patients and roughly 15 multiple sclerosis patients.

High-throughput TCR beta sequencing profiled peripheral blood CD8+ and CD4+ T cells from healthy donors, Susac syndrome patients and multiple sclerosis patients. Susac syndrome patients met recently defined diagnostic criteria for definite or probable disease. Bulk CD8+ and CD4+ T cells were purified by magnetic negative isolation, whereas CD8+ TEMRA cells were enriched by FACS. Blood was drawn into EDTA tubes, processed within 24 hours, and PBMCs were isolated by density gradient centrifugation. PBMCs intended for TCR sequencing were cryopreserved in liquid nitrogen and thawed later in a water bath at 37 degrees C. The sorted or isolated CD4+, CD8+ and CD8+ TEMRA cells had a purity of 90% or higher. Results and caveats for the whole study, not just this receptor: Susac syndrome CD8+ repertoires showed clonal expansion, highest in CD8+ TEMRA cells and greater in clinically active than remitting patients. Roughly 15 and five Susac-specific public clones were found in the total CD8+ and CD8+ TEMRA repertoires, respectively. The TCR sequencing and HLA analysis was acknowledged to have included a relatively small number of individuals.

On this clonotype: What antigen it recognizes has not been identified. Base qualities are missing; no much larger clone stands one base away.

RNA was extracted using the RNeasy kit, and about 0.45 to 1 microgram was reverse transcribed with random hexamers. TCR beta CDR3 regions were amplified with the immunoSEQ multiplex PCR assay covering 54 Vbeta and 13 Jbeta segments. PCR amplification bias was corrected by using a synthetic template baseline for primer optimization and computational correction. On the authors' methods: Reads were assigned to V, D and J genes according to IMGT and analyzed in immunoSEQ Analyzer, with only productive sequences retained. Clonality was computed as one minus Shannon entropy normalized by log2 of the number of productive unique sequences. For each patient and control, public and private clones were evaluated within the 100 most prevalent clones. A clone was defined as Susac-specific if it was absent from the healthy and MS cohorts, from 950 to 1,300 published viral clones and from other ImmuneACCESS disease sequences. TCRdb reworked the public reads: Q25 trimming with fastp, MiXCR clone assembly, productive beta chains retained. When rows share a CDR3 protein, they turn into one entry using the most common DNA and genes. The V and J calls and clone size come from TCRdb's table, not from the authors' own analysis. The sample table records fewer than 150,000 distinct CDR3 sequences; approximately 95% of these occur just once. Jointly, the top ten make up approximately 0.18% of the sample.

The source is a human donor with Susac syndrome. Sequencing was done on a sample of CD8+ T cells from PBMCs.

The CDR3 region has the sequence CSARTETNEKLFF. The DNA sequence is given as TGCAGTGCAAGGACAGAAACTAATGAAAAACTGTTTTTT. The V and J genes are TRBV20-1 and TRBJ1-4; TRBD1 is perhaps the D gene, given 6 matching bases. As encoded in the germline V gene (reference sequence), CDR1 is DFQATT while CDR2 is SNEGSKA. Reading from cysteine to phenylalanine, the CDR3 counts 13 amino acids. Kept here is only the CDR3 DNA, which spans 39 bases and is read in frame from base 1. A distance of 9 bases separates the germline ends of V and J, which lose 6 bases and 1 base respectively.